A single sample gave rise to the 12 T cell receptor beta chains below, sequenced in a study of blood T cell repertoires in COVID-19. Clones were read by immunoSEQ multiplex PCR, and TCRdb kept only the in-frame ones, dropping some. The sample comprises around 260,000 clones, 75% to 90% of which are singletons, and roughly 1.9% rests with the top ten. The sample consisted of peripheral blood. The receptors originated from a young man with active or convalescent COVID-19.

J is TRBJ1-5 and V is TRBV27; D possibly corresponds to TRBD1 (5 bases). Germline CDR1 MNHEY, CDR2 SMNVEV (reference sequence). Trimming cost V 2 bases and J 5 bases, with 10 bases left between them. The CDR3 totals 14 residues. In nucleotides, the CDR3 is TGTGCCAGCAGTTTAGGAGGGGTTGATCAGCCCCAGCATTTT. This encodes CASSLGGVDQPQHF.

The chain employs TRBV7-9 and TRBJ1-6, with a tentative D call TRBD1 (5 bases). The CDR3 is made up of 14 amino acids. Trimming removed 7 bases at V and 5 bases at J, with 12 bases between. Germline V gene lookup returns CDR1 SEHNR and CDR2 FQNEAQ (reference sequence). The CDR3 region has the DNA TGTGCCAGCACCCAGGGATCGAATAATTCACCCCTCCACTTT. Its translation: CASTQGSNNSPLHF. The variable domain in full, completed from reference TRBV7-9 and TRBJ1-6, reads DTGVSQNPRHKITKRGQNVTFRCDPISEHNRLYWYRQTLGQGPEFLTYFQNEAQLEKSRLLSDRFSAERPKGSFSTLEIQRTEQGDSAMYLCASTQGSNNSPLHFGNGTRLTVT.

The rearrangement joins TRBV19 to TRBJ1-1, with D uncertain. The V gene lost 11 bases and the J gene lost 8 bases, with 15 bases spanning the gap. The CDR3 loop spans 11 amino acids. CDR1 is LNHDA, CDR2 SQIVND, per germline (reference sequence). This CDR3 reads CASLFGPEAFF. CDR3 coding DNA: TGTGCCTCCTTATTTGGCCCCGAAGCTTTCTTT.

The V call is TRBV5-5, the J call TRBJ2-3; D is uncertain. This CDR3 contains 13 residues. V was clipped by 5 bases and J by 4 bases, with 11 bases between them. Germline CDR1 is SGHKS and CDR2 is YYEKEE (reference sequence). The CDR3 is CASRYSLSDTQYF. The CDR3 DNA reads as TGTGCCAGCAGGTACTCACTTTCAGATACGCAGTATTTT.

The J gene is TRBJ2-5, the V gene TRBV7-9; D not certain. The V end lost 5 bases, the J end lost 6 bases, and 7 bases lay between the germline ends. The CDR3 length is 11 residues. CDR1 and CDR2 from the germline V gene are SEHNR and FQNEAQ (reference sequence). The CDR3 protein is CASSIQKTQYF. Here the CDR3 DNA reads TGTGCCAGCAGCATTCAAAAGACCCAGTACTTC.

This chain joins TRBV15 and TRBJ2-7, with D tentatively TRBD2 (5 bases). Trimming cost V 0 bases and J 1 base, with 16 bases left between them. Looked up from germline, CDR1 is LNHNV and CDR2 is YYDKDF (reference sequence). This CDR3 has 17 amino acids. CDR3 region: CATSRDSGRRLSYEQYF. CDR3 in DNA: TGTGCCACCAGCAGAGATTCTGGCAGGAGACTATCCTACGAGCAGTACTTC.

The CDR3 region is CASRTHNTFYGYTF. Written as DNA, the CDR3 is TGTGCCAGCAGAACACACAACACCTTCTATGGCTACACCTTC. The chain has TRBV27 and TRBJ1-2; no reliable D call. The CDR3 extends over 14 amino acids. Per germline, CDR1 MNHEY and CDR2 SMNVEV (reference sequence). V lost 6 bases, J lost 4 bases, and 15 bases lay in between.

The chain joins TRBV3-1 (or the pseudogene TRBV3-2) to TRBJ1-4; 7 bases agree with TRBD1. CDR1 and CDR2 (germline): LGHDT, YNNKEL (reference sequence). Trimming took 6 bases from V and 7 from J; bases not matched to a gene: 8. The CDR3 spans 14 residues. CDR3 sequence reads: CASSDRVDGEKLFF. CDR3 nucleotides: TGTGCCAGCAGTGACAGGGTTGATGGTGAAAAACTGTTTTTT.

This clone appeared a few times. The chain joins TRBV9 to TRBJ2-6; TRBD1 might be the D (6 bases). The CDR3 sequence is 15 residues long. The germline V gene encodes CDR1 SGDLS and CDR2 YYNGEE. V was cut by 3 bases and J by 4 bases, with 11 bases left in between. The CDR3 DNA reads TGTGCCAGCAGCGGAGGGGGATCAGGGGCCAACGTCCTGACTTTC. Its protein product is CASSGGGSGANVLTF.

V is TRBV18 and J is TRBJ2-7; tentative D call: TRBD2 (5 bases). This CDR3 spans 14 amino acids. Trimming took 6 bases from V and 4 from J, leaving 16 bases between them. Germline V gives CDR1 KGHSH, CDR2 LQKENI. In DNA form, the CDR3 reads TGTGCCAGCTCGCCCACTAGAGCCACATACGAGCAGTACTTC. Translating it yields CASSPTRATYEQYF.

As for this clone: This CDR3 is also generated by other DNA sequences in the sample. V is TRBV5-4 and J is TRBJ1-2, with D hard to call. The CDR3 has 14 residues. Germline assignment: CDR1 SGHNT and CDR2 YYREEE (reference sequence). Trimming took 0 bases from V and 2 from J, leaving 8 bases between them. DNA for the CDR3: TGTGCCAGCAGCTTGGCAACGGGGAACTATGGCTACACCTTC. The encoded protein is CASSLATGNYGYTF.

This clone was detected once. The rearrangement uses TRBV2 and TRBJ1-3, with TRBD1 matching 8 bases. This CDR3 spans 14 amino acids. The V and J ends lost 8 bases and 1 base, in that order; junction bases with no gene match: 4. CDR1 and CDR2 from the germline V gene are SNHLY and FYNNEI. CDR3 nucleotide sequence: TGTGCCAGCTCGGACAGGGCATCTGGAAACACCATATATTTT. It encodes CASSDRASGNTIYF.